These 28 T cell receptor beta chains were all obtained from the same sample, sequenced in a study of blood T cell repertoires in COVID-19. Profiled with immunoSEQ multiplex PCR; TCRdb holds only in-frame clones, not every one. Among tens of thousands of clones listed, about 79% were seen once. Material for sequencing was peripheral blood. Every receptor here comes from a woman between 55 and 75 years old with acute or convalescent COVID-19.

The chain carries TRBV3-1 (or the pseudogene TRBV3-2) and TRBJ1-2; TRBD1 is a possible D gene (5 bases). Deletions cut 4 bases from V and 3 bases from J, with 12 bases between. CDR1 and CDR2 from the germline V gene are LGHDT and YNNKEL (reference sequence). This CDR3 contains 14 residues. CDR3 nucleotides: TGTGCCAGCAGCCCAGGGCGGGGTGACTATGGCTACACCTTC. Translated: CASSPGRGDYGYTF.

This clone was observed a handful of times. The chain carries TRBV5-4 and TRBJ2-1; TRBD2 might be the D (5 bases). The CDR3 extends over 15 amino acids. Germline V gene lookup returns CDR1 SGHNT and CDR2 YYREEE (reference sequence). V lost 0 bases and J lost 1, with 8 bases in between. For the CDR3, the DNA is TGTGCCAGCAGCTTGGAAGCGGATTCCTACAATGAGCAGTTCTTC. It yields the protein CASSLEADSYNEQFF.

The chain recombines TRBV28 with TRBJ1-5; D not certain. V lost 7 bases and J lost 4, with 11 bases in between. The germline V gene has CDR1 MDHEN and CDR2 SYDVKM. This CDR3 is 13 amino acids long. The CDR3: CASTISSNQPQHF. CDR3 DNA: TGTGCCAGCACCATTAGTTCTAATCAGCCCCAGCATTTT.

The CDR3 loop reads CASSQQYPETGFNEQFF. CDR3 coding DNA: TGCGCCAGCAGCCAACAATACCCCGAGACAGGGTTCAATGAGCAGTTCTTC. V usage is TRBV4-1 and J usage is TRBJ2-1, with 7 nucleotides matching TRBD1. The CDR3 totals 17 residues. Germline-derived CDR1 and CDR2 are MGHRA and YSYEKL. Losses at the gene ends were 2 bases for V and 6 bases for J; bases not matched to a gene: 13.

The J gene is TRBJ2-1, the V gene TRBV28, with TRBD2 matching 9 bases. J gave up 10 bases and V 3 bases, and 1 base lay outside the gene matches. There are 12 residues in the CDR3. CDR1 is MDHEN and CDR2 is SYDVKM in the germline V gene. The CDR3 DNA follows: TGTGCCAGCAGTTTTGGACTAGCGGAGCAGTTCTTC. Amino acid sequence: CASSFGLAEQFF.

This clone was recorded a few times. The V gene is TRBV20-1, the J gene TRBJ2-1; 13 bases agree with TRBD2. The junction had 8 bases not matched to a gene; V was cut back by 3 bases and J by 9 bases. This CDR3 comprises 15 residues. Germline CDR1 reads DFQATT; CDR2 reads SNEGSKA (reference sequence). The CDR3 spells CSASRTSGREGEQFF. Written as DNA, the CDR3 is TGCAGTGCTAGTAGGACTAGCGGGAGAGAAGGTGAGCAGTTCTTC.

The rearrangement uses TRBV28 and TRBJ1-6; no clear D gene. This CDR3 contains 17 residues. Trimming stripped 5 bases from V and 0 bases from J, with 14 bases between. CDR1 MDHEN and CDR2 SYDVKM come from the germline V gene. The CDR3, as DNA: TGTGCCAGCAGTCCCCGTTTCCGGAGCTCCTATAATTCACCCCTCCACTTT. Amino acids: CASSPRFRSSYNSPLHF.

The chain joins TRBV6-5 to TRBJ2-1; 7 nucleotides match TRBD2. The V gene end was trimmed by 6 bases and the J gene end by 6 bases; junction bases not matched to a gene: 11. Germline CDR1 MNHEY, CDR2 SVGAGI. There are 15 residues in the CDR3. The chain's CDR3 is CASRRSGTPGNEQFF. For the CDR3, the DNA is TGTGCCAGCAGGAGAAGCGGGACGCCGGGCAATGAGCAGTTCTTC.

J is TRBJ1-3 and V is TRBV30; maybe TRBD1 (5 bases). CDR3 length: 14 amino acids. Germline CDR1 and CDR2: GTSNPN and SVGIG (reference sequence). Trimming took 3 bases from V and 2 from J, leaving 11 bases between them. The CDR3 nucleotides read TGTGCCTGGAGCCCCAGGGTACCTGGAAACACCATATATTTT. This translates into CAWSPRVPGNTIYF.

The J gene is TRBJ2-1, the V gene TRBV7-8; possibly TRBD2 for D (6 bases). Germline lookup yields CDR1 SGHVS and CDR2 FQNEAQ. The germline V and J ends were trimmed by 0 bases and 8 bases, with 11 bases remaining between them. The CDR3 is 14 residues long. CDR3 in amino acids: CASSLAGGLDEQFF. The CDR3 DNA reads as TGTGCCAGCAGCTTAGCGGGAGGTCTGGATGAGCAGTTCTTC.

The CDR3 region has the DNA TGCGCCAGCAGCCTCGACTACAGTCCAAACTATGGCTACACCTTC. Translated: CASSLDYSPNYGYTF. This rearrangement joins TRBV4-1 to TRBJ1-2; D unresolved. The CDR3 is made up of 15 amino acids. V lost 4 bases to trimming and J lost 2 bases, with 14 bases between them. Germline V gives CDR1 MGHRA, CDR2 YSYEKL.

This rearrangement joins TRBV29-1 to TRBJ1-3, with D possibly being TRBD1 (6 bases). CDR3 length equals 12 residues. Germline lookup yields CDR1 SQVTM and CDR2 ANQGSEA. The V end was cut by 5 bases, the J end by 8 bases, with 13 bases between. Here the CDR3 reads CSVSTGGDTIYF. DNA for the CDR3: TGCAGCGTTTCGACAGGCGGAGACACCATATATTTT.

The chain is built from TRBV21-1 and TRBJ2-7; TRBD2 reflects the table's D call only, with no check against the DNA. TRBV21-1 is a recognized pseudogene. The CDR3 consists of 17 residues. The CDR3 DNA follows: TGTGCCAGCAGCAAAGCGGATCGAGCGGGAGCCCCCTACGAGCAGTACTTC. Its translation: CASSKADRAGAPYEQYF.

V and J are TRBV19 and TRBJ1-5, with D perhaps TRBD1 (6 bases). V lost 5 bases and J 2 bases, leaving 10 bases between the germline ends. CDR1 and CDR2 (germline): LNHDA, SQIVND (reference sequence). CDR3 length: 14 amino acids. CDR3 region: CASSLRQGNQPQHF. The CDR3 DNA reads TGTGCCAGTAGTCTTAGACAGGGCAATCAGCCCCAGCATTTT. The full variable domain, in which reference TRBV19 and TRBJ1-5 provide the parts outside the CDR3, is DGGITQSPKYLFRKEGQNVTLSCEQNLNHDAMYWYRQDPGQGLRLIYYSQIVNDFQKGDIAEGYSVSREKKESFPLTVTSAQKNPTAFYLCASSLRQGNQPQHFGDGTRLSIL.

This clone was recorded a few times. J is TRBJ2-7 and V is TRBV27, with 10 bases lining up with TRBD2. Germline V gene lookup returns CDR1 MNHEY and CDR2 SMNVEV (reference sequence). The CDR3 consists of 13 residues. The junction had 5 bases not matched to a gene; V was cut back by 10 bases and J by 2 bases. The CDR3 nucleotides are TGTGCCACCGCTAGCGGGGGAACCTACGAGCAGTACTTC. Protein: CATASGGTYEQYF.

CDR3 residues: CASSSSTGNYGYTF. CDR3 nucleotide sequence: TGTGCCAGCAGCTCATCGACAGGGAACTATGGCTACACCTTC. The V and J genes are TRBV7-9 and TRBJ1-2; the match to TRBD1 covers 7 bases. The length of the CDR3 is 14 residues. J lost 2 bases, V lost 4 bases, and 4 bases had no gene match. The germline V gene encodes CDR1 SEHNR and CDR2 FQNEAQ (reference sequence).

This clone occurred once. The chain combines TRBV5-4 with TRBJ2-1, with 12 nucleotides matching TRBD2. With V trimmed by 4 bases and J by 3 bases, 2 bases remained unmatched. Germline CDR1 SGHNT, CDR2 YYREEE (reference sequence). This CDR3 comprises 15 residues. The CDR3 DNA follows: TGTGCCAGCAGCGAACTAGCGGGGGGCTACAATGAGCAGTTCTTC. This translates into CASSELAGGYNEQFF.

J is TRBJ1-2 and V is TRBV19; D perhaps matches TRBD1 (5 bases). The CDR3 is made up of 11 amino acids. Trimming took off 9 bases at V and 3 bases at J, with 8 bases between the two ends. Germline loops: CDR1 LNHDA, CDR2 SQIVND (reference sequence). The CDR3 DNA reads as TGTGCCAGCAGGGTTTACTATGGCTACACCTTC. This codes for CASRVYYGYTF. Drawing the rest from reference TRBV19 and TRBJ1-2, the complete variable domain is DGGITQSPKYLFRKEGQNVTLSCEQNLNHDAMYWYRQDPGQGLRLIYYSQIVNDFQKGDIAEGYSVSREKKESFPLTVTSAQKNPTAFYLCASRVYYGYTFGSGTRLTVV.

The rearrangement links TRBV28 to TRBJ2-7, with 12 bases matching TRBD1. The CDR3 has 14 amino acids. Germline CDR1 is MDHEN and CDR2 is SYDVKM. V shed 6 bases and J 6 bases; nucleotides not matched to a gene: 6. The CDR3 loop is CASRRDRGLLEQYF. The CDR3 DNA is TGTGCCAGCAGGCGGGACAGGGGGCTGCTCGAGCAGTACTTC.

The CDR3 spells CSVLRQGAEKLFF. The CDR3 DNA is TGCAGCGTTCTCCGACAGGGGGCAGAAAAACTGTTTTTT. This rearrangement joins TRBV29-1 to TRBJ1-4; 10 nucleotides agree with TRBD1. This CDR3 is 13 amino acids long. Germline CDR1 reads SQVTM; CDR2 reads ANQGSEA. Trimming at V came to 5 bases and at J to 8 bases, leaving 5 bases not matched to a gene.

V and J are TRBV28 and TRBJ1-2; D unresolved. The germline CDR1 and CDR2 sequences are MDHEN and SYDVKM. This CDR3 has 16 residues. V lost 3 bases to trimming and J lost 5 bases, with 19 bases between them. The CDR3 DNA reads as TGTGCCAGCAGTTTGGCGGGAGAAGGAGGCTTATATGGCTACACCTTC. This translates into CASSLAGEGGLYGYTF.

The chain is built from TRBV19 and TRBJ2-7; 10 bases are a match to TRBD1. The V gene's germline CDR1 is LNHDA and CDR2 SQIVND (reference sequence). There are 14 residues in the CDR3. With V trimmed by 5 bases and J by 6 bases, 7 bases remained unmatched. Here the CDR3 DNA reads TGTGCCAGTAGTTCCCAGACAGGGGGCCGCGAGCAGTACTTC. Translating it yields CASSSQTGGREQYF.

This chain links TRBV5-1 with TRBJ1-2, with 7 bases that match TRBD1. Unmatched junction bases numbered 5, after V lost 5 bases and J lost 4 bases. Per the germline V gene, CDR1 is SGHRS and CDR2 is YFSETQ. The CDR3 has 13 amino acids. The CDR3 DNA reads TGCGCCAGCAGTAGGGGACAGTCCTATGGCTACACCTTC. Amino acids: CASSRGQSYGYTF. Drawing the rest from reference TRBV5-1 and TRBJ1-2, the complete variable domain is KAGVTQTPRYLIKTRGQQVTLSCSPISGHRSVSWYQQTPGQGLQFLFEYFSETQRNKGNFPGRFSGRQFSNSRSEMNVSTLELGDSALYLCASSRGQSYGYTFGSGTRLTVV.

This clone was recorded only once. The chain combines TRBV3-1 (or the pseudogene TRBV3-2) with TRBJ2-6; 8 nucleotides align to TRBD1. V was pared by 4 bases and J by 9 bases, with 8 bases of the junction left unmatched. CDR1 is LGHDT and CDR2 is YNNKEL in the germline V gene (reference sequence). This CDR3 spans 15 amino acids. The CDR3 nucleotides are TGTGCCAGCAGCCCGCAGGGGACAGGCTTCAACGTCCTGACTTTC. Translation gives CASSPQGTGFNVLTF.

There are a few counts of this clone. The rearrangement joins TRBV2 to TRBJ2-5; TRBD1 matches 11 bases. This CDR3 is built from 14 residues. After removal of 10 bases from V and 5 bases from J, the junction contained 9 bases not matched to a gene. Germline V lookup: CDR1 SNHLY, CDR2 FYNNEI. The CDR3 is CATSDRGRWETQYF. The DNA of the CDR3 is TGTGCCACCTCGGACAGGGGGCGATGGGAGACCCAGTACTTC.

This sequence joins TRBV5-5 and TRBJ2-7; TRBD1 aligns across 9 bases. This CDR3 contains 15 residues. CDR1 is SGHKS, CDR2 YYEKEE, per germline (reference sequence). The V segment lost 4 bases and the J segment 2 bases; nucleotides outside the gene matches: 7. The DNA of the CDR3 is TGTGCCAGCAGCCAGGCCGGGACAGGGCCCTACGAGCAGTACTTC. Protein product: CASSQAGTGPYEQYF.

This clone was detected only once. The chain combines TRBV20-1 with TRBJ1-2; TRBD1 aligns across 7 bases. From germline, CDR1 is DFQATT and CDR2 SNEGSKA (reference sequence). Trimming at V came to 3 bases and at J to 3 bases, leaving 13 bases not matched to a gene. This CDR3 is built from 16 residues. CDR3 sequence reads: CSASPPGTAGHYGYTF. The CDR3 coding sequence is TGCAGTGCTAGTCCGCCGGGGACAGCTGGACACTATGGCTACACCTTC.

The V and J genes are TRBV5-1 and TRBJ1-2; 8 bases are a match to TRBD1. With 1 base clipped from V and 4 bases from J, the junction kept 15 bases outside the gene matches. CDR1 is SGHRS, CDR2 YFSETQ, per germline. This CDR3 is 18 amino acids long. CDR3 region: CASSLRAGGASPSYGYTF. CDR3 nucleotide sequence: TGCGCCAGCAGCTTGAGGGCAGGGGGCGCATCCCCCAGCTATGGCTACACCTTC.